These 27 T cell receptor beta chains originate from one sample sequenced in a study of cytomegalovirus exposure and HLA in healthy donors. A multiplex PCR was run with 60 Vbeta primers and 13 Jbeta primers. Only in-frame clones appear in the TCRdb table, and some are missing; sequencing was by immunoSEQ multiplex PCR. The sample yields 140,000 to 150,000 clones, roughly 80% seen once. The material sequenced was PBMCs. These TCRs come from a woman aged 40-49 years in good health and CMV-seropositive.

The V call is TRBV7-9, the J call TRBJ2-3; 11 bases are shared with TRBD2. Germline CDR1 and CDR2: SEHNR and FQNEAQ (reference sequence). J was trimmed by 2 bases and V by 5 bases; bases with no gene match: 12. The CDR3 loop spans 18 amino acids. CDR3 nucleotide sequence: TGTGCCAGCAGCCTCCTAGCGGGAGGTCATTCTTTCACAGATACGCAGTATTTT. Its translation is CASSLLAGGHSFTDTQYF.

CDR3 nucleotides: TGTGCCAGCAGCTTGAACCGGGGGACTGAGCAGTTCTTC. Its protein product is CASSLNRGTEQFF. The chain is built from TRBV5-4 and TRBJ2-1, with a possible D match to TRBD2 (6 bases). Trimming took 1 base from V and 9 from J, leaving 11 bases between them. The CDR3 runs 13 residues. Germline lookup yields CDR1 SGHNT and CDR2 YYREEE (reference sequence). Combining the CDR3 with reference TRBV5-4 and TRBJ2-1 gives the whole variable domain ETGVTQSPTHLIKTRGQQVTLRCSSQSGHNTVSWYQQALGQGPQFIFQYYREEENGRGNFPPRFSGLQFPNYSSELNVNALELDDSALYLCASSLNRGTEQFFGPGTRLTVL.

The CDR3 sequence is CASSLETGGGYEQYF. The DNA of the CDR3 is TGCGCCAGCAGCTTAGAGACAGGGGGAGGCTACGAGCAGTACTTC. The chain recombines TRBV5-1 with TRBJ2-7; 9 nucleotides line up with TRBD1. V gave up 2 bases and J gave up 3 bases; unmatched junction bases: 6. The CDR3 spans 15 residues. Germline V lookup: CDR1 SGHRS, CDR2 YFSETQ.

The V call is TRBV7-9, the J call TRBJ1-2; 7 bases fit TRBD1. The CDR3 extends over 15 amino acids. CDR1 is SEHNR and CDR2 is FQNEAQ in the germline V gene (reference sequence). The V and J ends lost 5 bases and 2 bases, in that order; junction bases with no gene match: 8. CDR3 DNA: TGTGCCAGCAGCCCTCGGGACAGAGGAAACTATGGCTACACCTTC. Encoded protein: CASSPRDRGNYGYTF.

CDR3: CAWSGLAGGPDTQYF. CDR3 in DNA: TGTGCCTGGAGTGGACTAGCGGGAGGGCCAGATACGCAGTATTTT. The chain joins TRBV30 to TRBJ2-3; 14 nucleotides agree with TRBD2. This CDR3 is 15 amino acids long. V was clipped by 1 base and J by 4 bases; unmatched bases: 1. The V gene's germline CDR1 is GTSNPN and CDR2 SVGIG (reference sequence).

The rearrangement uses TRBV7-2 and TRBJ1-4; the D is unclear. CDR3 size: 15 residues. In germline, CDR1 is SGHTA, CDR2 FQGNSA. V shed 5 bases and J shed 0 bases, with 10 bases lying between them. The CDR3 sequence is CASSASLATNEKLFF. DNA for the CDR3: TGTGCCAGCAGCGCTAGCCTTGCAACTAATGAAAAACTGTTTTTT.

The CDR3 loop is CASSLDRVGKLFF. The DNA for the CDR3 is TGTGCCAGCAGCCTGGACAGGGTGGGAAAACTGTTTTTT. This rearrangement joins TRBV7-2 to TRBJ1-4, with TRBD1 identical over 8 bases. The V segment lost 5 bases and the J segment 10 bases; nucleotides outside the gene matches: 6. Germline assignment: CDR1 SGHTA and CDR2 FQGNSA. The CDR3 is 13 residues long.

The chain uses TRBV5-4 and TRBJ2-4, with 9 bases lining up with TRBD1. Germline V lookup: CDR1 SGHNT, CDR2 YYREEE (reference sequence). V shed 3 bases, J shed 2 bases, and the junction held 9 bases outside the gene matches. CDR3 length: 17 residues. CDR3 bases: TGTGCCAGCAGCTCGGGGGTGGACAGGGGATCCAAAAACATTCAGTACTTC. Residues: CASSSGVDRGSKNIQYF.

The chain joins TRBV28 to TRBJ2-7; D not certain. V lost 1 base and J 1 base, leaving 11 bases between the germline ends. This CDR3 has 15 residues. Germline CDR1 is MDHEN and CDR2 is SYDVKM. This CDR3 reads CASSLSAGPSYEQYF. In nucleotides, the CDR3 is TGTGCCAGCAGTTTATCTGCTGGGCCTTCCTACGAGCAGTACTTC.

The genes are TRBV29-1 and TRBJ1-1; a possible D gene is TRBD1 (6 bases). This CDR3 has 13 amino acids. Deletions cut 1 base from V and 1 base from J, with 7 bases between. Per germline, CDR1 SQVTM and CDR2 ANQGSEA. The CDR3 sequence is CSVEGGGNTEAFF. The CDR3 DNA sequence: TGCAGCGTTGAAGGAGGGGGGAACACTGAAGCTTTCTTT.

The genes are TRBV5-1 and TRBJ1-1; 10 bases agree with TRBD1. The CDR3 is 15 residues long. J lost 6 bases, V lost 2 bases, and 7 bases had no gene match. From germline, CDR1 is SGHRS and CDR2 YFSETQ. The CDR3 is CASSFTGQGIAEAFF. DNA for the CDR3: TGCGCCAGCAGCTTTACGGGACAGGGGATCGCTGAAGCTTTCTTT.

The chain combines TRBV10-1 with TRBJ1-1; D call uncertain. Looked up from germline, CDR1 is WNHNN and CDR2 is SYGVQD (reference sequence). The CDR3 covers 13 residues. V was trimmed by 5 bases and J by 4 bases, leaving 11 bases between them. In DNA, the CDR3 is TGCGCCAGCAGTCCAGACTCCTCCACTGAAGCTTTCTTT. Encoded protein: CASSPDSSTEAFF.

CDR3 sequence (DNA): TGTGCCAGCAGCAGGTCCGGGACTAGCGGGGGCGGGAGGGAGACCCAGTACTTC. It yields the protein CASSRSGTSGGGRETQYF. The chain employs TRBV5-4 and TRBJ2-5; TRBD2 matches at 14 bases. The trim removed 4 bases at V and 5 bases at J, leaving 13 bases unmatched. The CDR3 is made up of 18 amino acids. CDR1 is SGHNT, CDR2 YYREEE, per germline (reference sequence).

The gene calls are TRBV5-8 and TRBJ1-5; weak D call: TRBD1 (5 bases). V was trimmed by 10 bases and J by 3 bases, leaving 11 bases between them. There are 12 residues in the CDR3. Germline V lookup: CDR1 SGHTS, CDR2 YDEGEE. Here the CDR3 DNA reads TGTGCCGGCCAGGGTAACAATCAGCCCCAGCATTTT. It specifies CAGQGNNQPQHF.

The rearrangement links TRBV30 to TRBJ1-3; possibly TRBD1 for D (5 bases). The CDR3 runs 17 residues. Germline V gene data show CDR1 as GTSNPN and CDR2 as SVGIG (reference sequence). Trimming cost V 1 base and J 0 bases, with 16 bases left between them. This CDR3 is CAWSGVGRDSSGNTIYF. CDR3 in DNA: TGTGCCTGGAGTGGGGTTGGCAGGGATAGCTCTGGAAACACCATATATTTT.

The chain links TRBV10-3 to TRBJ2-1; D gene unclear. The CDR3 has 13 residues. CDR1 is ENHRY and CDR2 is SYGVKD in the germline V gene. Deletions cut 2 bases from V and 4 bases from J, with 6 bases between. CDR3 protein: CAISEPAYNEQFF. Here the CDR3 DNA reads TGTGCCATCAGTGAGCCAGCGTACAATGAGCAGTTCTTC.

The chain's CDR3 is CASRGQGAGEKLFF. The DNA for the CDR3 is TGTGCCAGCAGGGGACAGGGGGCTGGTGAAAAACTGTTTTTT. The V call is TRBV7-9, the J call TRBJ1-4; 12 nucleotides line up with TRBD1. Losses at the gene ends were 6 bases for V and 7 bases for J; bases not matched to a gene: 3. The CDR3 totals 14 residues. CDR1 and CDR2 (germline): SEHNR, FQNEAQ (reference sequence).

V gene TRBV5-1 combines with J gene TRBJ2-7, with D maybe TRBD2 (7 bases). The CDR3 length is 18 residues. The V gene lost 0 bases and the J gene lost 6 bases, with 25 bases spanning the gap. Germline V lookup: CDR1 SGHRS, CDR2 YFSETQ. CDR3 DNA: TGCGCCAGCAGCTTGGCCGGTGGGGGCGGGGGAAGGGAATTCGAGCAGTACTTC. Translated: CASSLAGGGGGREFEQYF.

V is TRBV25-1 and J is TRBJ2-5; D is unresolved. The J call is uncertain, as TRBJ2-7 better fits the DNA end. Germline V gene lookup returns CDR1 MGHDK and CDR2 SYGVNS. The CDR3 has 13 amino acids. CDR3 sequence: CASSDFSSYEQYF. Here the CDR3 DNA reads TGTGCCAGCAGTGATTTTAGCTCCTACGAGCAGTACTTC.

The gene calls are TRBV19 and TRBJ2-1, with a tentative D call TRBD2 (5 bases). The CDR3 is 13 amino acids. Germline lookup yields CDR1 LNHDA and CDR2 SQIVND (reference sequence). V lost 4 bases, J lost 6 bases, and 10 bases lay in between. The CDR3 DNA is TGTGCCAGTAGTACCTCCGCGGGCAATGAGCAGTTCTTC. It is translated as CASSTSAGNEQFF.

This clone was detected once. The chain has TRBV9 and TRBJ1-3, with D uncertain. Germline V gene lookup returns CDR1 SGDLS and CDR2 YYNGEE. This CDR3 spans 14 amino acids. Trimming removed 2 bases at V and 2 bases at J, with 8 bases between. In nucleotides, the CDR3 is TGTGCCAGCAGCGTGGACGGGACTGGAAACACCATATATTTT. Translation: CASSVDGTGNTIYF.

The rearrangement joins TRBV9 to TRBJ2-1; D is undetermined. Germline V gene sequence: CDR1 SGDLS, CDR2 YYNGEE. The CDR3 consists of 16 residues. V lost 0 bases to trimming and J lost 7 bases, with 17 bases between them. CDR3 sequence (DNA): TGTGCCAGCAGCGTAGTGGAGACCGCCTTCGGTAATGAGCAGTTCTTC. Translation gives CASSVVETAFGNEQFF.

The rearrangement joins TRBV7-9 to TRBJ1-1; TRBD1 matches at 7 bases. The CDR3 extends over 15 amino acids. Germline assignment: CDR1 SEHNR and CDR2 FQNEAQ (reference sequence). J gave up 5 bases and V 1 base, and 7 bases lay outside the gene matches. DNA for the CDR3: TGTGCCAGCAGCTTAGAAGACAGGGATTATACTGAAGCTTTCTTT. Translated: CASSLEDRDYTEAFF.

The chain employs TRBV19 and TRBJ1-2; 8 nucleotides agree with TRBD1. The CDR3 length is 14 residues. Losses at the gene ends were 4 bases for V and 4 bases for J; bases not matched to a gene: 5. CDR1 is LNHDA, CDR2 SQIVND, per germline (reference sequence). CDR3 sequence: CASSNAGGPYGYTF. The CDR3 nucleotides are TGTGCCAGTAGTAATGCAGGGGGCCCCTATGGCTACACCTTC.

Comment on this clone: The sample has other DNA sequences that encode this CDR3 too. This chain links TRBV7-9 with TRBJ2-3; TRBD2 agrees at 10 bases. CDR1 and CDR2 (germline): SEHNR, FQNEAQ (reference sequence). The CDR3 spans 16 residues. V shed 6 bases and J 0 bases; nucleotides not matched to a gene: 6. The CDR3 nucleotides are TGTGCCAGCAGAAATAGCGGGGGGACCAGCACAGATACGCAGTATTTT. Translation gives CASRNSGGTSTDTQYF.

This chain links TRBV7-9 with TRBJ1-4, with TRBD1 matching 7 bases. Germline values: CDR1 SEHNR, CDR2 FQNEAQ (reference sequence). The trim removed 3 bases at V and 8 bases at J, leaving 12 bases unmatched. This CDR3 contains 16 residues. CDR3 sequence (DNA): TGTGCCAGCAGCTTTAATCAGGGGGGACTGGGCGAAAAACTGTTTTTT. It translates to CASSFNQGGLGEKLFF.

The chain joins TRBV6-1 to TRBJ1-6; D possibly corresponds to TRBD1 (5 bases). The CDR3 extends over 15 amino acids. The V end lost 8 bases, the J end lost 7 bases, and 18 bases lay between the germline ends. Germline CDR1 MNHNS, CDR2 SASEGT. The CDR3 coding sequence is TGTGCCAGCGTGCTGCCGGGGGTGCAGAATTCACCCCTCCACTTT. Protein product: CASVLPGVQNSPLHF.